Only a few counts were recorded for the clone carrying this T cell receptor (beta chain). The data stem from a study of T-cell reconstitution after alpha-beta-depleted transplantation in children. The library targeted TCRbeta and was prepared with unique molecular identifiers. TCRdb reanalysed the PCR reads using MiXCR and keeps one entry per CDR3 protein. In the table there are 640,000 or so distinct CDR3 sequences, approximately 16% of which are singletons. This CDR3 has 16 residues. Trimming at V came to 5 bases and at J to 8 bases, leaving 9 bases not matched to a gene. Per the germline V gene, CDR1 is DFQATT and CDR2 is SNEGSKA (reference sequence).

The genes are TRBV20-1 and TRBJ2-1, with 16 bases lining up with TRBD2. This TCR was recovered from a human donor who donated a stem cell graft to a child with acute myeloid leukemia. Sequencing was performed on PBMCs from the stem cell graft donor, taken from the stem cell graft. CDR3 loop: CSAAPGLAGGLYEQFF. CDR3 DNA sequence: TGCAGTGCTGCTCCGGGACTAGCGGGGGGGCTGTATGAGCAGTTCTTC.